These T cell receptor beta chains were read from a single sample in a study of shared clonotypes between healthy human individuals. Profiled with immunoSEQ multiplex PCR; TCRdb holds only in-frame clones, not every one. The table shows approximately 2.5 million clones, with approximately 94% occurring only once. Source material: naive CD4+ T cells from PBMCs. These receptors were collected from a man younger than 35 in good health. Some clones in this sample may be carry-over from other donors' samples. The CDR3 runs from the conserved cysteine through the conserved F or W. D genes are given only for firm matches. A clone size is listed for some rows: how often the clone was seen (once, few, many), or a class if it is expanded.

j_gene: TRBJ2-7
d_gene: TRBD1
v_gene: TRBV18
abundance: once
CDR3nt: TGTGCCAGCTCACCAATCCCCACAGGGGTCCACGAGCAGTACTTC
CDR3aa: CASSPIPTGVHEQYF

j_gene: TRBJ2-3
d_gene: -
v_gene: TRBV7-2
abundance: -
CDR3nt: TGTGCCAGCAGCTTACTCGGAGATAGCACAGATACGCAGTATTTT
CDR3aa: CASSLLGDSTDTQYF

j_gene: TRBJ2-7
d_gene: TRBD1
v_gene: TRBV18
abundance: -
CDR3nt: TGTGCCAGCTCACCATCATCACGTGGGACAGCATCCTACGAGCAGTACTTC
CDR3aa: CASSPSSRGTASYEQYF

j_gene: TRBJ2-5
d_gene: -
v_gene: TRBV5-4
abundance: -
CDR3nt: TGTGCCAGCAGCTCTATTGGGGTTCAGGTTGGAGAGACCCAGTACTTC
CDR3aa: CASSSIGVQVGETQYF

j_gene: TRBJ2-1
d_gene: -
v_gene: TRBV5-1
abundance: once
CDR3nt: TGCGCCAGCAGCCTGAGGAGCTCCTACAATGAGCAGTTCTTC
CDR3aa: CASSLRSSYNEQFF

j_gene: TRBJ1-2
d_gene: -
v_gene: TRBV5-1
abundance: -
CDR3nt: TGCGCCAGCAGCTTGGATGGAGACTATGGCTACACCTTC
CDR3aa: CASSLDGDYGYTF

j_gene: TRBJ2-7
d_gene: -
v_gene: TRBV28
abundance: -
CDR3nt: TGTGCCAGCAGTTTTTCTATTCACGAGCAGTACTTC
CDR3aa: CASSFSIHEQYF

j_gene: TRBJ2-3
d_gene: TRBD2
v_gene: TRBV5-4
abundance: -
CDR3nt: TGTGCCAGCAGCTTGCGGTCTAGCGGGGTCACAGATACGCAGTATTTT
CDR3aa: CASSLRSSGVTDTQYF

j_gene: TRBJ1-5
d_gene: -
v_gene: TRBV28
abundance: -
CDR3nt: TGTGCCAGCAGTCCCTACAATCAGCCCCAGCATTTT
CDR3aa: CASSPYNQPQHF

j_gene: TRBJ2-6
d_gene: TRBD1
v_gene: TRBV7-9
abundance: -
CDR3nt: TGTGCCAGCAGCTCGGACAGGGCGGTTCTATTTGGGGCCAACGTCCTGACTTTC
CDR3aa: CASSSDRAVLFGANVLTF

j_gene: TRBJ1-5
d_gene: -
v_gene: TRBV6-1
abundance: -
CDR3nt: TGTGCCAGCCAATGGCAGGGAGGCAATCAGCCCCAGCATTTT
CDR3aa: CASQWQGGNQPQHF

j_gene: TRBJ2-5
d_gene: -
v_gene: TRBV5-4
abundance: -
CDR3nt: TGTGCCAGCAGCTTGCGGCTACAAGAGACCCAGTACTTC
CDR3aa: CASSLRLQETQYF

j_gene: TRBJ2-5
d_gene: TRBD2
v_gene: TRBV28
abundance: -
CDR3nt: TGTGCCAGCAGTTTGGGAGCGGGGGTACAAGAGACCCAGTACTTC
CDR3aa: CASSLGAGVQETQYF

j_gene: TRBJ1-2
d_gene: -
v_gene: TRBV5-1
abundance: -
CDR3nt: TGCGCCAGCAGCTTTGAGGGAACCTATGGCTACACCTTC
CDR3aa: CASSFEGTYGYTF

j_gene: TRBJ1-5
d_gene: -
v_gene: TRBV30
abundance: few
CDR3nt: TGTGCCTGGGGTGGTGATAGCAATCAGCCCCAGCATTTT
CDR3aa: CAWGGDSNQPQHF

j_gene: TRBJ2-6
d_gene: TRBD2
v_gene: TRBV7-9
abundance: -
CDR3nt: TGTGCCAGCAGCGCCAGTAGCGGGAGTAGAACTGGGGCCAACGTCCTGACTTTC
CDR3aa: CASSASSGSRTGANVLTF

j_gene: TRBJ2-7
d_gene: TRBD2
v_gene: TRBV5-6
abundance: -
CDR3nt: TGTGCCAGCAGCCTGGTTGGGGAGGGTAAGCCCTACGAGCAGTACTTC
CDR3aa: CASSLVGEGKPYEQYF

j_gene: TRBJ1-1
d_gene: -
v_gene: TRBV28
abundance: -
CDR3nt: TGTGCCAGCAGTTCTCGTAGGCAGAACACTGAAGCTCTCTTT
CDR3aa: CASSSRRQNTEALF

j_gene: TRBJ2-3
d_gene: TRBD2
v_gene: TRBV10-1
abundance: once
CDR3nt: TGCGCCAGCAGTGAGTGGGGCGGGAGGGCAGATACGCAGTATTTT
CDR3aa: CASSEWGGRADTQYF

j_gene: TRBJ2-3
d_gene: -
v_gene: TRBV29-1
abundance: -
CDR3nt: TGCAGCGTTGAGGGGGCCCTGGTTACAGATACGCAGTATTTT
CDR3aa: CSVEGALVTDTQYF

j_gene: TRBJ2-6
d_gene: -
v_gene: TRBV5-1
abundance: -
CDR3nt: TGCGCCAGCATGGGCTCTGGGGCCAACGTCCTGACTTTC
CDR3aa: CASMGSGANVLTF

j_gene: TRBJ2-7
d_gene: -
v_gene: TRBV4-3
abundance: -
CDR3nt: TGCGCCAGCAGCCAAGAACCGGAGAGAGACTACGAGCAGTACTTC
CDR3aa: CASSQEPERDYEQYF

j_gene: TRBJ2-5
d_gene: -
v_gene: TRBV20-1
abundance: -
CDR3nt: TGCAGTGCGCTAAAAGAGACCCAGTACTTC
CDR3aa: CSALKETQYF

j_gene: TRBJ2-5
d_gene: -
v_gene: TRBV5-1
abundance: -
CDR3nt: TGCGCCAGCAGCTTGGGACAGGATCAGTACTTC
CDR3aa: CASSLGQDQYF